This T cell receptor (beta chain) derives from a study of vaccination effects on CD4 cells after COVID-19. Study-wide background: Sampling of two convalescent patients took place 16 days and one week prior to vaccination.

Method: immunoSEQ multiplex PCR; TCRdb's copy keeps in-frame clones and lacks some. The sample shows under 80,000 clones, 73% of them seen only once. Viral peptide pools were used in the ViraFEST assay to expand antigen-specific CD4+ T cells, and sequencing came afterward. Researchers isolated CD4+ T cells once less than twelve days of culture had elapsed. A PCR test confirmed that the person had SARS-CoV-2 infection between March and December 2020. A pool of HIV-1 Nef peptides formed the negative control culture. To note about this clone: Its cognate antigen is unknown.

The V end lost 3 bases, the J end lost 6 bases, and 15 bases lay between the germline ends. The CDR3 spans 14 residues. The V gene's germline CDR1 is SGHTA and CDR2 FQGNSA. The chain carries TRBV7-2 and TRBJ2-7; TRBD1 is a possible D gene (6 bases). The material sequenced was CD4+ T cells from PBMCs cultured with HIV peptides, taken before COVID-19 vaccination. Subset given: HIV-1 Nef peptide pool negative control/reference culture. The clonotype comes from a human donor who had a prior SARS-CoV-2 infection. Here the CDR3 DNA reads TGTGCCAGCAGCTTCCGGGGCAGGGGATCCGAGCAGTACTTC. It is translated as CASSFRGRGSEQYF.